These 2 T cell receptor beta chains originate from one sample sequenced in a study of shared clonotypes between healthy human individuals. Using immunoSEQ multiplex PCR, the repertoire was profiled, and TCRdb retains in-frame clones only, with some absent. This table has over a million clones, around 95% appearing once. The sequenced sample was naive CD4+ T cells sorted from blood. Specified subset: CD45RA+ positively selected. These receptors all stem from a man aged 25 to 45 in good health.

The chain employs TRBV28 and TRBJ2-7, with a possible D match to TRBD2 (6 bases). Germline V gene data show CDR1 as MDHEN and CDR2 as SYDVKM. Trimming removed 1 base at V and 4 bases at J, with 17 bases between. There are 16 residues in the CDR3. CDR3 DNA: TGTGCCAGCAGTTTATTGGTTAGCGGAAGAATGTACGAGCAGTACTTC. Translation: CASSLLVSGRMYEQYF.

The V call is TRBV15, the J call TRBJ2-7; 8 nucleotides agree with TRBD1. CDR1 is LNHNV and CDR2 is YYDKDF in the germline V gene (reference sequence). CDR3 length: 16 residues. The V gene end was trimmed by 0 bases and the J gene end by 3 bases; junction bases not matched to a gene: 7. In DNA, the CDR3 is TGTGCCACCAGCAGAGATTTAGGGGACAGGCACTACGAGCAGTACTTC. Translating it yields CATSRDLGDRHYEQYF.